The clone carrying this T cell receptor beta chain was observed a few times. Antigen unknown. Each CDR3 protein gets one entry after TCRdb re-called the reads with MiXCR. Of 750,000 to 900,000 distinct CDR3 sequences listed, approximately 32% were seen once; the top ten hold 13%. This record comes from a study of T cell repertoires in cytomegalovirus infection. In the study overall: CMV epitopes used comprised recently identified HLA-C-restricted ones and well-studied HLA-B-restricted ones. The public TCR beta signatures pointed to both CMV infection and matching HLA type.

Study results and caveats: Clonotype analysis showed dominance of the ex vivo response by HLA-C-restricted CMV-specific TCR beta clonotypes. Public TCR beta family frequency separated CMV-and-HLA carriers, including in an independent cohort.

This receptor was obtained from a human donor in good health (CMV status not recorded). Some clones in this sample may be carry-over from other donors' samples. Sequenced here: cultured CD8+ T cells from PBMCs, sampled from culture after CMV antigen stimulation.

CDR3 DNA sequence: TGTGCCAGCAGCTTGAACGGGGGCGGGGAGACCCAGTACTTC. This sequence encodes CASSLNGGGETQYF. The chain is built from TRBV5-4 and TRBJ2-5; D may correspond to TRBD1 or TRBD2 (6 bases each). This CDR3 spans 14 amino acids. V was pared by 1 base and J by 5 bases, with 12 bases between. Germline CDR1 SGHNT, CDR2 YYREEE (reference sequence).